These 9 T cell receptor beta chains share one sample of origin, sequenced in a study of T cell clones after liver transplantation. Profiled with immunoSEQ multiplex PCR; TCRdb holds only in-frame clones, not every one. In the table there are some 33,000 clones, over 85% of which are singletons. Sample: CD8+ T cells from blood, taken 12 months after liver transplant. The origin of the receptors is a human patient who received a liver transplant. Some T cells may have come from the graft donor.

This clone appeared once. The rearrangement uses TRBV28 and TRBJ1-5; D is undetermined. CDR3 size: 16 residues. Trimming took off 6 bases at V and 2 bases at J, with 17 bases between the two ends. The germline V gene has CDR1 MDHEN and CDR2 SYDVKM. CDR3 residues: CASSPVVGVGNQPQHF. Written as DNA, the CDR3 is TGTGCCAGCAGCCCAGTGGTGGGAGTTGGCAATCAGCCCCAGCATTTT.

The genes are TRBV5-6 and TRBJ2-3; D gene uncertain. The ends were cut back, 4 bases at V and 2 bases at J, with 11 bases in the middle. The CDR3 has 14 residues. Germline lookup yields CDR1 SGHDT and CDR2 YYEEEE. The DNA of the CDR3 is TGTGCCAGCAGCCAGGCTTCGGACACAGATACGCAGTATTTT. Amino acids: CASSQASDTDTQYF. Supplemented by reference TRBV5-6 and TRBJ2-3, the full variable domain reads DAGVTQSPTHLIKTRGQQVTLRCSPKSGHDTVSWYQQALGQGPQFIFQYYEEEERQRGNFPDRFSGHQFPNYSSELNVNALLLGDSALYLCASSQASDTDTQYFGPGTRLTVL.

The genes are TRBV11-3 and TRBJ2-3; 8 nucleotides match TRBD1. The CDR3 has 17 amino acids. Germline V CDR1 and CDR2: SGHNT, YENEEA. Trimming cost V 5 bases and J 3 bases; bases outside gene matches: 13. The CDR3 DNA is TGTGCCAGCAGCCCAGGACAGGGCGGAGGTGGTACAGATACGCAGTATTTT. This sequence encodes CASSPGQGGGGTDTQYF. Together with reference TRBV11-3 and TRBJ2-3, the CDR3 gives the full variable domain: EAGVVQSPRYKIIEKKQPVAFWCNPISGHNTLYWYLQNLGQGPELLIRYENEEAVDDSQLPKDRFSAERLKGVDSTLKIQPAELGDSAVYLCASSPGQGGGGTDTQYFGPGTRLTVL.

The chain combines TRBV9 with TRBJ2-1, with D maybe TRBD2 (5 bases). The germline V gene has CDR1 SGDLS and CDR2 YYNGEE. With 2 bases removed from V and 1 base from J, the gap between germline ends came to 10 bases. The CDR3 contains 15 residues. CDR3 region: CASSVKTTSYNEQFF. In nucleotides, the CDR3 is TGTGCCAGCAGCGTTAAGACTACTTCCTACAATGAGCAGTTCTTC.

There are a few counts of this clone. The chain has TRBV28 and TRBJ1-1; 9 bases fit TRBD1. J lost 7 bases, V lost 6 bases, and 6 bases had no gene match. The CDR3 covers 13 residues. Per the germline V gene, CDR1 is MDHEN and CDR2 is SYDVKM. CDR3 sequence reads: CASSPGTGFEAFF. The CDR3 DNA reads TGTGCCAGCAGCCCCGGGACAGGGTTTGAAGCTTTCTTT.

The CDR3 coding sequence is TGTGCCAGCAGTTACGGGACAGGGGATGAAAAACTGTTTTTT. Translation: CASSYGTGDEKLFF. The chain employs TRBV6-5 and TRBJ1-4; TRBD1 aligns across 10 bases. V trimming: 2 bases; J trimming: 6 bases; junction bases outside the gene matches: 0. There are 14 residues in the CDR3. CDR1 is MNHEY and CDR2 is SVGAGI in the germline V gene.

CDR3 protein: CASSLAGRNQFF. The CDR3 DNA is TGTGCCAGCAGTTTAGCGGGGAGAAACCAGTTCTTC. The chain joins TRBV27 to TRBJ2-1; perhaps TRBD2 as D (6 bases). V was clipped by 2 bases and J by 13 bases, with 12 bases between them. This CDR3 spans 12 amino acids. CDR1 and CDR2 (germline): MNHEY, SMNVEV (reference sequence).

The CDR3 sequence: CASSLGGWAFF. The DNA of the CDR3 is TGTGCCAGCAGCTTGGGAGGCTGGGCTTTCTTT. The chain combines TRBV5-6 with TRBJ1-1; D gene ambiguous. CDR1 and CDR2 from the germline V gene are SGHDT and YYEEEE. Trimming took 0 bases from V and 11 from J, leaving 8 bases between them. This CDR3 spans 11 amino acids.

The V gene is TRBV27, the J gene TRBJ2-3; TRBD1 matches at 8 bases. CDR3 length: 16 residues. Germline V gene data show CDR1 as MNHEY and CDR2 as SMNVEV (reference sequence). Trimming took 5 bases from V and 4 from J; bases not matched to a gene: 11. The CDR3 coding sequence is TGTGCCAGCAGTATTATCGGACAGGGTGGAGCAGATACGCAGTATTTT. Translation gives CASSIIGQGGADTQYF.